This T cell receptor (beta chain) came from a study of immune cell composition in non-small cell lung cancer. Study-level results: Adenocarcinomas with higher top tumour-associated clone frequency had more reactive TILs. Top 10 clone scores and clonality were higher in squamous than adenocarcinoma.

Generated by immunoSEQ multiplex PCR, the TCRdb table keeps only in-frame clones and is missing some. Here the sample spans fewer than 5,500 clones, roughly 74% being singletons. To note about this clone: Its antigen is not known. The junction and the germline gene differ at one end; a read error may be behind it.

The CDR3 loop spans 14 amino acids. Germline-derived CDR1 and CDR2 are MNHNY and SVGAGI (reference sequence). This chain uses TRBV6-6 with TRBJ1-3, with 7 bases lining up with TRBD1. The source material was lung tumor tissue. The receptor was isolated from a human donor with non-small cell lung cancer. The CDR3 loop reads CASTYGTVGNTIYF. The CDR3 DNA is TGTGCCAGCACTTACGGGACAGTAGGAAACACCATATATTTT.